The clone carrying this TCR beta chain occurred many times. Its target is unknown. Germline values: CDR1 SEHNR, CDR2 FQNEAQ (reference sequence). The CDR3 consists of 11 residues. V was trimmed by 5 bases and J by 14 bases, leaving 12 bases between them. The data were taken from a study of CD8 T cells in ankylosing spondylitis. Study results and limitations: Matched ankylosing spondylitis synovial fluid reportedly showed significant enrichment of disease-linked clones. For ankylosing spondylitis blood, a TCR beta motif of several highly homologous variants appeared characteristic.

TCRdb re-derived calls from the 5' RACE reads in MiXCR, one entry per CDR3 protein. The sample carries approximately 520,000 distinct CDR3 sequences, approximately 5% recorded once. Material for sequencing was blood, either unsorted or a sorted T cell fraction (not recorded which). The TCR comes from a male donor with ankylosing spondylitis. The gene calls are TRBV7-9 and TRBJ1-4, with D perhaps TRBD1 (6 bases). CDR3 DNA sequence: TGTGCCAGCAGCATAGACAGGTTGCTGTTTTTT. Residues: CASSIDRLLFF.